The sequence of this T cell receptor (beta chain) was determined in a study of shared T cell receptors in the human thymus (dated by TCRdb to the early 2020s). As for the study more broadly: The study examined how self-reactive, shared T-cell receptor alpha chains are generated in the human thymus.

Libraries were constructed by the immunoSEQ multiplex PCR assay. The source is immuneACCESS, and TCRdb retained only in-frame sequences with V and J called. Part of the clones is not carried over; for the studies checked, unresolved V genes explain less than half of this, and the remainder is unexplained. A total of about 380,000 clones appear in this sample, approximately 95% of them only once. The biggest ten clones account for around 0.018% of the sample. The cysteine opens and the phenylalanine closes a CDR3 of 15 amino acids. Only the CDR3 DNA stays, 45 bases, in frame from base 1. Relative to germline, V is 5 bases shorter and J is 2 bases shorter, with 13 bases between their ends. Reading the germline V gene gives CDR1 MDHEN and CDR2 SYDVKM. As regards this clone: Its specific antigen is unknown. The sample holds no much larger clone one base away, and base qualities are not on file.

Source material: thymocytes. The receptor comes from a human donor. The chain was built from TRBV28 and TRBJ1-5, with a tentative D gene TRBD1 over 6 matching bases. The CDR3 region has the sequence CASSVDEGGNQPQHF. In nucleotides, the sequence is TGTGCCAGCAGTGTAGATGAGGGGGGCAATCAGCCCCAGCATTTT.